This entry lists 17 T cell receptor beta chains sequenced from one sample in a study of cytomegalovirus exposure and HLA in healthy donors. The study ran its PCR with 60 Vbeta and 13 Jbeta primers. Using immunoSEQ multiplex PCR, the repertoire was profiled, and TCRdb retains in-frame clones only, with some absent. The sample includes roughly 100,000 clones, around three quarters of them seen just once. The sequencing sample was made of PBMCs. These receptors originate from a woman aged 18-29 years in good health and CMV-seropositive.

J is TRBJ2-2 and V is TRBV5-1; D is unclear. CDR1 and CDR2 (germline): SGHRS, YFSETQ. Trimming removed 1 base from V and 0 bases from J, with 10 bases in between. This CDR3 is built from 16 residues. CDR3: CASSLIPGPNTGELFF. The DNA for the CDR3 is TGCGCCAGCAGCTTGATACCAGGTCCGAACACCGGGGAGCTGTTTTTT.

This clone was found once. The chain links TRBV6-5 to TRBJ2-7; 8 nucleotides align to TRBD1. The CDR3 sequence is 15 residues long. V gave up 7 bases and J gave up 0 bases; unmatched junction bases: 8. Germline CDR1 reads MNHEY; CDR2 reads SVGAGI. CDR3 residues: CASKPTGGSSYEQYF. The CDR3 DNA follows: TGTGCCAGCAAACCTACAGGGGGGAGCTCCTACGAGCAGTACTTC.

The chain uses TRBV5-1 and TRBJ1-3; the match to TRBD1 covers 7 bases. CDR1 and CDR2 from the germline V gene are SGHRS and YFSETQ. This CDR3 contains 17 residues. J lost 0 bases, V lost 3 bases, and 9 bases had no gene match. CDR3 bases: TGCGCCAGCAGCTGGGACAGTTCACTCACCTCTGGAAACACCATATATTTT. Protein product: CASSWDSSLTSGNTIYF.

The rearrangement links TRBV21-1 to TRBJ1-2; the table's TRBD1 call for D was not verified on the DNA. TRBV21-1 is listed as a pseudogene. This CDR3 contains 14 residues. CDR3 amino acids: CASSRVQGNYGYTF. The CDR3 DNA sequence: TGTGCCAGCAGCAGGGTACAGGGGAACTATGGCTACACCTTC.

The rearrangement joins TRBV27 to TRBJ1-2, with TRBD1 identical over 9 bases. CDR1 and CDR2 from the germline V gene are MNHEY and SMNVEV (reference sequence). V trimming: 2 bases; J trimming: 7 bases; junction bases outside the gene matches: 14. The CDR3 is 17 amino acids. The CDR3: CASSLAMGQGFVGGYTF. The DNA for the CDR3 is TGTGCCAGCAGTTTAGCTATGGGACAGGGTTTCGTTGGTGGCTACACCTTC.

V and J are TRBV6-5 and TRBJ2-2; D gene ambiguous. Trimming removed 4 bases from V and 4 bases from J, with 16 bases in between. CDR1 is MNHEY and CDR2 is SVGAGI in the germline V gene. CDR3 size: 16 residues. Written as DNA, the CDR3 is TGTGCCAGCAGTTTATTACAGTCCTTGTCCACCGGGGAGCTGTTTTTT. Translation: CASSLLQSLSTGELFF.

V usage is TRBV29-1 and J usage is TRBJ2-4; the match to TRBD2 covers 12 bases. The CDR3 is 17 amino acids. In germline, CDR1 is SQVTM, CDR2 ANQGSEA. V trimming: 4 bases; J trimming: 5 bases; junction bases outside the gene matches: 12. In nucleotides, the CDR3 is TGCAGCGTTGTTGGTCTAGCGGGAGGGCGGAGCGAAAACATTCAGTACTTC. Translated: CSVVGLAGGRSENIQYF.

This clone was seen a handful of times. This chain uses TRBV20-1 with TRBJ1-3, with 7 positions matching TRBD1. The CDR3 spans 11 residues. With 3 bases clipped from V and 12 bases from J, the junction kept 5 bases outside the gene matches. Germline loops: CDR1 DFQATT, CDR2 SNEGSKA (reference sequence). CDR3 region: CSASRDRDIYF. DNA for the CDR3: TGCAGTGCTAGCCGGGACAGAGACATATATTTT.

J is TRBJ1-5 and V is TRBV15, with D possibly matching TRBD1 (5 bases). The V end was cut by 0 bases, the J end by 4 bases, with 10 bases between. There are 15 residues in the CDR3. From germline, CDR1 is LNHNV and CDR2 YYDKDF (reference sequence). The chain's CDR3 is CATSRERQPNQPQHF. In DNA, the CDR3 is TGTGCCACCAGCAGAGAGCGACAGCCTAATCAGCCCCAGCATTTT.

The V call is TRBV27, the J call TRBJ2-3, with 7 bases matching TRBD2. The length of the CDR3 is 18 residues. V shed 5 bases, J shed 4 bases, and the junction held 18 bases outside the gene matches. The V gene's germline CDR1 is MNHEY and CDR2 SMNVEV (reference sequence). In DNA, the CDR3 is TGTGCCAGCAGTCCTTCATACACTATAGCGGGCGAGGCAGATACGCAGTATTTT. Its translation is CASSPSYTIAGEADTQYF.

V gene TRBV7-9 combines with J gene TRBJ2-7; D is possibly TRBD2 (6 bases). Germline loops: CDR1 SEHNR, CDR2 FQNEAQ (reference sequence). Trimming shortened V by 2 bases and J by 3 bases, and 11 bases separated the two germline ends. The CDR3 consists of 14 residues. DNA of the CDR3: TGTGCCAGCAGCTTACCGGGGGAGTTCTACGAGCAGTACTTC. Its translation is CASSLPGEFYEQYF. Complete variable domain (other parts from reference TRBV7-9 and TRBJ2-7): DTGVSQNPRHKITKRGQNVTFRCDPISEHNRLYWYRQTLGQGPEFLTYFQNEAQLEKSRLLSDRFSAERPKGSFSTLEIQRTEQGDSAMYLCASSLPGEFYEQYFGPGTRLTVT.

This clone was picked up a small number of times. This chain joins TRBV19 and TRBJ1-4; D perhaps matches TRBD1 (5 bases). CDR3 length: 17 amino acids. CDR1 and CDR2 from the germline V gene are LNHDA and SQIVND (reference sequence). V lost 3 bases to trimming and J lost 2 bases, with 16 bases between them. CDR3 loop: CASSIPWAGNTNEKLFF. The CDR3 bases are TGTGCCAGTAGTATCCCTTGGGCAGGGAATACTAATGAAAAACTGTTTTTT.

The chain uses TRBV7-2 and TRBJ2-3; tentatively, D is TRBD1 (7 bases). CDR1 is SGHTA, CDR2 FQGNSA, per germline. The V end was cut by 1 base, the J end by 10 bases, with 18 bases between. The CDR3 covers 15 residues. CDR3 bases: TGTGCCAGCAGCTTAGTCCAGGGGGGCTCGGGTGCGCAGTATTTT. Encoded protein: CASSLVQGGSGAQYF.

The rearrangement links TRBV9 to TRBJ1-3; 7 bases are a match to TRBD1. Germline V gene sequence: CDR1 SGDLS, CDR2 YYNGEE. With 0 bases clipped from V and 4 bases from J, the junction kept 7 bases outside the gene matches. CDR3 length equals 16 residues. This CDR3 reads CASSVGNQGVGNTIYF. CDR3 coding DNA: TGTGCCAGCAGCGTAGGCAATCAGGGGGTAGGAAACACCATATATTTT.

The rearrangement uses TRBV5-6 and TRBJ2-5; the D is unclear. V lost 4 bases to trimming and J lost 5 bases, with 12 bases between them. This CDR3 is built from 13 residues. Looked up from germline, CDR1 is SGHDT and CDR2 is YYEEEE. In nucleotides, the CDR3 is TGTGCCAGCAGCGTCGTAGCTGGCGAGACCCAGTACTTC. This gives the protein CASSVVAGETQYF.

The rearrangement uses TRBV6-4 and TRBJ2-3, with D tentatively TRBD1 (6 bases). Per the germline V gene, CDR1 is MRHNA and CDR2 is SNTAGT. CDR3 length: 15 amino acids. Trimming took 3 bases from V and 2 from J, leaving 12 bases between them. CDR3 region: CASSERGRPTDTQYF. DNA of the CDR3: TGTGCCAGCAGTGAAAGGGGGAGACCCACAGATACGCAGTATTTT.

The V and J genes are TRBV13 and TRBJ1-5; no definite D call. The CDR3 runs to 15 residues. Trimming took off 5 bases at V and 1 base at J, with 12 bases between the two ends. Looked up from germline, CDR1 is PRHDT and CDR2 is FYEKMQ (reference sequence). The CDR3 is CASSTRRTSNQPQHF. The DNA for the CDR3 is TGTGCCAGCAGCACCAGGCGTACAAGCAATCAGCCCCAGCATTTT.